The present T cell receptor beta chain was sequenced within a study of OX40 agonist ivuxolimab in advanced cancers. About the investigation overall: The costimulatory receptor OX40 (CD134) was targeted by ivuxolimab, a fully human IgG2 agonistic monoclonal antibody. Intravenous ivuxolimab was administered to patients every 2 weeks at six dose levels: 0.01, 0.1, 0.3, 1.5, 3 and 10 mg/kg. Of the 50 or so patients in dose escalation, 19 had hepatocellular carcinoma, some 15 had melanoma, 9 had renal cell carcinoma and 9 had head and neck cancer. In the dose-escalation cohort, nearly 85% of patients were male, and the mean age was 60 years with a range of roughly 23 to 79. Patients were allowed to have had prior anti-PD-1, anti-PD-L1 or anti-CTLA-4 therapy, and around 37% of the dose-escalation patients had previously received checkpoint inhibitors. Partial responses were achieved by three dose-escalation patients, of whom one had hepatocellular carcinoma and two had cutaneous melanoma. The purpose of peripheral TCRbeta sequencing was to test whether ivuxolimab changed TCR sequence diversity and led to clonal T-cell expansion. The monotherapy dose-escalation portion (N ≈ 50 patients) of the phase I ivuxolimab trial is reported in the paper. Study-wide findings and limitations: The antigen specificity of the clonally expanded peripheral T cells was not determined. On average, CD8+ T cells showed more expanded clones than CD4+ T cells after ivuxolimab. Low levels of normalized T-cell clonal expansion were also seen in some patients who did not respond. At doses of 0.1 to 3.0 mg/kg, clonal expansion of both CD4+ and CD8+ T cells in blood was seen between baseline and week 6. In the 0.1-3.0 mg/kg groups, partial responders had among the lowest normalized peripheral clonal expansion, particularly in CD8+ T cells.

Points on this clone: It lacks a known antigen. Per-base qualities were not stored, and no clone one base away is much larger.

Genomic DNA was extracted from sorted cells for sequencing of the TCRbeta CDR3 region. TCRbeta CDR3 regions were sequenced using the immunoSEQ Assay. TCRdb mirrors the immuneACCESS table, restricted to in-frame sequences. Some clones are absent from its copies; in checked studies, under half trace to an unresolved V gene, and the reason for the others is unknown. This sample holds tens of thousands of clones; 80% to 90% were observed only once. The ten biggest clones cover roughly 1% of the sample. In the germline V gene, CDR1 corresponds to SQVTM and CDR2 to ANQGSEA. Trimming removed 3 bases from V and 5 bases from J; the gene matches leave 9 bases unexplained. The CDR3 goes from the cysteine to the phenylalanine over 14 residues. Only CDR3 DNA is held: 42 bases, read in frame from base 1. The trial excluded patients who had a history of autoimmune disease or were on systemic immunosuppression. In every dose cohort, peripheral blood was drawn for TCR sequencing at baseline, cycle 4 day 1, and cycle 7 day 1. Samples came from an open-label, multicenter, first-in-human phase I dose-escalation trial of ivuxolimab. Adults with locally advanced or metastatic melanoma, renal cell carcinoma, hepatocellular carcinoma or head and neck squamous cell carcinoma were enrolled in the trial. CD4+ and CD8+ T cells were sorted separately from peripheral blood before TCR sequencing.

This sequence originates from an adult with an advanced solid tumor such as melanoma, head and neck, liver or kidney cancer. The V and J genes are TRBV29-1 and TRBJ2-7; TRBD2 matches 8 bases in the middle. The starting material was CD4+ or CD8+ T cells sorted from blood, obtained in a trial of the OX40 agonist ivuxolimab. CDR3 reads: CSVDLSGSGNEQYF. The DNA is TGCAGCGTTGACCTAAGCGGGAGCGGTAACGAGCAGTACTTC.